This TCR beta chain was identified during a study of regulatory T cells in long-lasting Graves disease. General observations from the study: Patients with persistent Graves' had lower TCR diversity than newly diagnosed patients.

As for time point: newly diagnosed GD, antithyroid drugs for less than 3 months. The TCR library was prepared using RNA isolated from PBMCs. Patients hailed from an endocrinology department in Xi'an, China. This clonotype showed up many times. The antigen remains unidentified. Investigators prepared the TCR beta libraries by applying iRepertoire HTBI primers and Arm-PCR of CDR3 regions. TCRdb used MiXCR to reprocess the multiplex PCR reads, holding one entry per CDR3 protein. The sample holds about 620,000 distinct CDR3 sequences; roughly 15% are singletons and the top ten take around 19%. Per the germline V gene, CDR1 is MNHEY and CDR2 is SMNVEV (reference sequence). CDR3 length: 11 residues. Trimming pared 8 bases from V and 6 bases from J, leaving 11 bases between. This sample was shared with a second study, whose subject was T cells in Graves' hyperthyroidism and ophthalmopathy. This second study notes: Blood shared most expanded thyroid clonotypes above 0.001.

Sequenced material: peripheral blood mononuclear cells (PBMCs), taken at new diagnosis, from a patient treated with antithyroid drugs. The chain carries TRBV27 and TRBJ2-7, with D hard to call. The receptor comes from a woman aged 25 to 39 with Graves disease. CDR3 DNA: TGTGCCAGCTTCTCGGGCCCCGAGCAGTACTTC. This sequence encodes CASFSGPEQYF.